A selection of T cell receptor beta chains follows, all from one sample in a study of blood T cell repertoires in COVID-19. Clones were sequenced by immunoSEQ multiplex PCR, and TCRdb holds only the in-frame ones, with some missing. The table lists approximately 210,000 clones, around 81% of them singletons. The sequenced sample was PBMCs or T cells enriched from blood (not recorded which). These receptor sequences come from a woman aged 45-60 years with acute COVID-19. CDR3s include the opening cysteine and the closing phenylalanine or tryptophan. A D gene is named only where the DNA matches it firmly. Size is omitted from some rows. Given values are once, few, many or a class for expanded clones.

V	D	J	size	DNA	CDR3
TRBV7-2	TRBD2	TRBJ2-1	.	TGTGCCAGCAGCCGGGAGGGGGGATTATCTCGCGAGCAGTTCTTC	CASSREGGLSREQFF
TRBV3-1/TRBV3-2	.	TRBJ2-1	.	TGTGCCAGCAGCCAAGATCTACCTCCAAGTGGGGGGGCCTTCAACAATGAGCAGTTCTTC	CASSQDLPPSGGAFNNEQFF
TRBV30	TRBD2	TRBJ2-5	.	TGTGCCTGCCGTTGGGCGGGAGGGCCCCAAGAGACCCAGTACTTC	CACRWAGGPQETQYF
TRBV11-3	.	TRBJ1-1	once	TGTGCCAGCAGCTTAGGTCCGAGGGCCGGGAACACTGAAGCTTTCTTT	CASSLGPRAGNTEAFF
TRBV5-1	TRBD2	TRBJ2-3	.	TGCGCCAGCAGCTTCCCGGTAGCGGGGGCAGATACGCAGTATTTT	CASSFPVAGADTQYF
TRBV28	TRBD1	TRBJ1-5	few	TGTGCCAGCACCACGGGGACAGGGACGGTTAGCAATCAGCCCCAGCATTTT	CASTTGTGTVSNQPQHF
TRBV28	TRBD1	TRBJ1-4	.	TGTGCCAGCAGTTCACCGGGACAGCGGAAGGAAAAACTGTTTTTT	CASSSPGQRKEKLFF
TRBV3-1/TRBV3-2	TRBD2	TRBJ2-2	.	TGTGCCAGCAGCCCAATAGGGACTAGCGGGATAAACACCGGGGAGCTGTTTTTT	CASSPIGTSGINTGELFF
TRBV5-1	.	TRBJ1-3	.	TGCGCCAGCAGCTTGTCAGTCTCTGGAAACACCATATATTTT	CASSLSVSGNTIYF
TRBV14	TRBD1	TRBJ2-7	.	TGTGCCAGCAGCCAAGACCGCAGGGACAGGGGGCTCTTCGGGTACGAGCAGTACTTC	CASSQDRRDRGLFGYEQYF
TRBV30	.	TRBJ1-2	.	TGTGCCTGGAGTGTATCATTTTCGAGCTATGGCTACACCTTC	CAWSVSFSSYGYTF
TRBV7-2	.	TRBJ1-3	.	TGTGCCAGCAGCCCTTCCTTATCCTCTGGAAACACCATATATTTT	CASSPSLSSGNTIYF
TRBV7-6	.	TRBJ1-4	.	TGTGCCAGCAGCATACAAGCAACTAATGAAAAACTGTTTTTT	CASSIQATNEKLFF
TRBV2	.	TRBJ2-3	few	TGTGCCAGCAGTCCCTGGCTTGGGCAAGATACGCAGTATTTT	CASSPWLGQDTQYF
TRBV5-1	TRBD1	TRBJ2-1	.	TGCGCCAGCAGCTACGGACAGGGAACCTACAATGAGCAGTTCTTC	CASSYGQGTYNEQFF
TRBV28	.	TRBJ1-4	.	TGTGCCAGCAGTTTTATTAACAGTCCAACTAATGAAAAACTGTTTTTT	CASSFINSPTNEKLFF
TRBV4-3	.	TRBJ1-4	.	TGCGCCAGCAGCCAAGATCGGCAGGGGACTAATGAAAAACTGTTTTTT	CASSQDRQGTNEKLFF
TRBV7-2	.	TRBJ1-5	.	TGTGCCAGCAGCTTAGGTACAGGGCTTAGCAATCAGCCCCAGCATTTT	CASSLGTGLSNQPQHF
TRBV10-3	TRBD1	TRBJ2-7	.	TGTGCCATCAGAAACTGGACAGGGAGGTACGAGCAGTACTTC	CAIRNWTGRYEQYF
TRBV29-1	TRBD1	TRBJ1-6	.	TGCAGCGCCAGGGCAGGGGGCGGTTCACCCCTCCACTTT	CSARAGGGSPLHF
TRBV18	.	TRBJ1-1	few	TGTGCCAGCTCACCAGCTAGGATTGAAGCTTTCTTT	CASSPARIEAFF
TRBV4-3	TRBD1	TRBJ1-6	.	TGCGCCAGCAGCCAAACGGACAGGGCTAATTCACCCCTCCACTTT	CASSQTDRANSPLHF
TRBV18	.	TRBJ1-6	.	TGTGCCAGCTCACCATCAGGGTCCAATTCACCCCTCCACTTT	CASSPSGSNSPLHF
TRBV5-1	.	TRBJ2-1	.	TGCGCCAGCAGCTTTGGCGGCCTCATCTATGGTGAGCAGTTCTTC	CASSFGGLIYGEQFF
TRBV7-2	.	TRBJ1-4	.	TGTGCCAGCAGCTTAGCGTACGCGGAAACTAATGAAAAACTGTTTTTT	CASSLAYAETNEKLFF
TRBV7-2	.	TRBJ1-6	.	TGTGCCAGCAGCTTAGGGGACTACTTCAACTCCTATAATTCACCCCTCCACTTT	CASSLGDYFNSYNSPLHF
TRBV3-1/TRBV3-2	TRBD1	TRBJ1-5	.	TGTGCCAGCAGGAACAGGGGATCTGGGCAGCCCCAGCATTTT	CASRNRGSGQPQHF
TRBV5-1	.	TRBJ2-2	.	TGCGCCAGCAGCCCGAATCCCCAGGGCAACACCGGGGAGCTGTTTTTT	CASSPNPQGNTGELFF
TRBV2	TRBD2	TRBJ2-5	.	TGTGCCAGCAGTGCGCGACTAGCGGGGGGGAAAGAGACCCAGTACTTC	CASSARLAGGKETQYF
TRBV28	.	TRBJ1-2	.	TGTGCCAGCAGTTTGAGCGGGTATGGCTACACCTTC	CASSLSGYGYTF
TRBV18	.	TRBJ1-5	.	TGTGCCAGCTCAACTAATAGCAATCAGCCCCAGCATTTT	CASSTNSNQPQHF
TRBV18	TRBD1	TRBJ2-7	.	TGTGCCAGCTCACAAGAGACAGGGGTGGGCGAGCAGTACTTC	CASSQETGVGEQYF
TRBV28	.	TRBJ1-5	once	TGTGCCAGCAGTTTCCCCCGGCGGATCAATCAGCCCCAGCATTTT	CASSFPRRINQPQHF
TRBV27	.	TRBJ1-6	.	TGTGCCAGCAGTTTACAGGGCCATAATTCACCCCTCCACTTT	CASSLQGHNSPLHF
TRBV11-2	TRBD2	TRBJ2-1	.	TGTGCCAGCAGCTTAACTCGGCGGGGGGGCCGGGGGAATGAGCAGTTCTTC	CASSLTRRGGRGNEQFF
TRBV7-2	.	TRBJ1-1	few	TGTGCCAGCAGCTTAGGCGGGGTGGCCACTGAAGCTTTCTTT	CASSLGGVATEAFF
TRBV11-2	.	TRBJ1-6	.	TGTGCCAGCAGCTTTCAGGGAGGTAATAATTCACCCCTCCACTTT	CASSFQGGNNSPLHF
TRBV4-3	TRBD1	TRBJ2-7	.	TGCGCCAGCAGCCAGGAGAGACAGGGGGGCAAACAGTACTTC	CASSQERQGGKQYF
TRBV5-1	.	TRBJ1-1	.	TGCGCCAGCAGCTTACAATGGTATAACACTGAAGCTTTCTTT	CASSLQWYNTEAFF
TRBV27	.	TRBJ2-7	.	TGTGCCAGCAGTTTTCAGGGGCTGGTTCGCCACGAGCAGTACTTC	CASSFQGLVRHEQYF
TRBV19	.	TRBJ1-2	.	TGTGCCAGTAGTATGGTAGGACAGTGGGTTGGCTACACCTTC	CASSMVGQWVGYTF
TRBV14	.	TRBJ2-2	.	TGTGCCAGCAGCCAACGAGTAGTCACCGGGGAGCTGTTTTTT	CASSQRVVTGELFF
TRBV5-1	TRBD2	TRBJ2-5	.	TGCGCCAGCGATACGGGGGGGGCCCAAGAGACCCAGTACTTC	CASDTGGAQETQYF
TRBV10-3	.	TRBJ1-2	.	TGTGCCATCAGTGACTTTACAGGGAACTATGGCTACACCTTC	CAISDFTGNYGYTF
TRBV28	TRBD1	TRBJ1-2	.	TGTGCCAGCAGCCTTCAGGGGGCGTTGGGCTACACCTTC	CASSLQGALGYTF
TRBV28	TRBD1	TRBJ2-1	.	TGTGCCAGCAGTGGGGCCGGGACAGGGGCTTACAATGAGCAGTTCTTC	CASSGAGTGAYNEQFF
TRBV23-1	TRBD1	TRBJ2-4	.	TGCGCCAGCAGTCCCAACTCCACAGGGGTGGGAAACATTCAGTACTTC	CASSPNSTGVGNIQYF
TRBV2	.	TRBJ1-4	.	TGTGCCAGCAGTGCGCAGGGGTTGACTGAAAAACTGTTTTTT	CASSAQGLTEKLFF
TRBV25-1	.	TRBJ1-4	.	TGTGCCAGCAGTGCCCGGACAGAAAAACTGTTTTTT	CASSARTEKLFF
TRBV14	TRBD1	TRBJ1-1	.	TGTGCCAGCAGCCGGACGACAGGGCGGGGAACTGAAGCTTTCTTT	CASSRTTGRGTEAFF
TRBV19	.	TRBJ1-4	.	TGTGCCAGTAGTATTATGACAGCGAATGAAAAACTGTTTTTT	CASSIMTANEKLFF
TRBV6-4	.	TRBJ2-1	.	TGTGCCAGCAGTCCCCAGGCTGGGGCCGATGAGCAGTTCTTC	CASSPQAGADEQFF
TRBV29-1	.	TRBJ1-2	few	TGCAGCGTTGATGACACGGTTGGCTACACCTTC	CSVDDTVGYTF
TRBV7-6	TRBD1	TRBJ1-1	.	TGTGCCAGCAGCCCTTCTTCAGGGGGCTACTTAAACACTGAAGCTTTCTTT	CASSPSSGGYLNTEAFF
TRBV19	.	TRBJ2-1	.	TGTGCCAGTAGGATAAACAGGGATAATGAGCAGTTCTTC	CASRINRDNEQFF
TRBV6-1	.	TRBJ1-4	once	TGTGCCAGCAGTGAGGCCGACTACCGCAGACTGTTTTTT	CASSEADYRRLFF
TRBV6-1	.	TRBJ1-2	.	TGTGCCAGCAGTGAAGCGTCCGGGGTGTTCTATGGCTACACCTTC	CASSEASGVFYGYTF